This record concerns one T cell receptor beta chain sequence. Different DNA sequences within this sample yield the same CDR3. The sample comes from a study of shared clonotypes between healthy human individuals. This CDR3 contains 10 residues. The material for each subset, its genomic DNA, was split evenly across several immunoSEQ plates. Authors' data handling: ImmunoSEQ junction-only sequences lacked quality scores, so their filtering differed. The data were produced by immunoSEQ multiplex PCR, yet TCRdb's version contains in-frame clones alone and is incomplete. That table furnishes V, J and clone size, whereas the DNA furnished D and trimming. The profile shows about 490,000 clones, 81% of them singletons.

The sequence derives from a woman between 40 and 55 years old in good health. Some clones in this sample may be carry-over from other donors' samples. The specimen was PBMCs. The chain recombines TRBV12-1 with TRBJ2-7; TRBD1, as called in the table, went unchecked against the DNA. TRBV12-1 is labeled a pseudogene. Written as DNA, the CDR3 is TGTGCCAGCAGCTCATACGAGCAGTACTTC. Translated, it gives CASSSYEQYF.